A single sample is the source of the 24 T cell receptor beta chains below, sequenced in a study of blood T cell repertoires in COVID-19. TCRdb's table, derived via immunoSEQ multiplex PCR, lists solely in-frame clones and lacks some. The repertoire holds roughly 450,000 clones, with about 92% as singletons. The sequencing sample was made of PBMCs or T cells enriched from blood (not recorded which). The receptor set was obtained from a man younger than 35 who had recovered from COVID-19.

The J gene is TRBJ2-2, the V gene TRBV2; D is ambiguous. The length of the CDR3 is 14 residues. Germline loops: CDR1 SNHLY, CDR2 FYNNEI. Trimming left V 2 bases short and J 6 bases short, with 10 bases between. The DNA for the CDR3 is TGTGCCAGCAGTGAATTAGCCCAACCCGGGGAGCTGTTTTTT. The encoded protein is CASSELAQPGELFF.

The chain employs TRBV12-5 and TRBJ1-5; D is ambiguous. The CDR3 length is 13 residues. Germline CDR1 reads LGHNT; CDR2 reads FRNRAP. The V end was cut by 3 bases, the J end by 7 bases, with 10 bases between. CDR3 region: CASGFAGGQPQHF. Written as DNA, the CDR3 is TGTGCTAGTGGTTTCGCGGGTGGACAGCCCCAGCATTTT.

The chain is built from TRBV5-5 and TRBJ1-1; D ambiguous. CDR3 size: 15 residues. CDR1 SGHKS and CDR2 YYEKEE come from the germline V gene (reference sequence). V was clipped by 6 bases and J by 0 bases, with 15 bases between them. The CDR3 DNA sequence: TGTGCCAGCACCCGGGGTCCAGCACTGAACACTGAAGCTTTCTTT. This codes for CASTRGPALNTEAFF.

The chain employs TRBV29-1 and TRBJ2-1; TRBD2 is a possible D gene (6 bases). V dropped 6 bases and J dropped 4 bases, with 16 bases sitting between them. CDR1 and CDR2 (germline): SQVTM, ANQGSEA. CDR3 length: 14 residues. As DNA, the CDR3 is TGCAGCGTGACCCGGCGGGGATCGTACAATGAGCAGTTCTTC. This translates into CSVTRRGSYNEQFF.

The V and J genes are TRBV27 and TRBJ1-2; TRBD1 agrees at 9 bases. There are 15 residues in the CDR3. The J segment lost 5 bases and the V segment lost 5 bases, leaving 9 bases of the junction unmatched. Germline assignment: CDR1 MNHEY and CDR2 SMNVEV (reference sequence). CDR3 DNA sequence: TGTGCCAGCAGTCCAACAGGGGGCCCCAAATATGGCTACACCTTC. Its protein is CASSPTGGPKYGYTF.

The gene calls are TRBV25-1 and TRBJ2-5; 7 bases align to TRBD1. This CDR3 comprises 14 residues. Germline assignment: CDR1 MGHDK and CDR2 SYGVNS. V dropped 2 bases and J dropped 5; count of bases not matched to a gene: 5. CDR3 bases: TGTGCCAGCAGTGAACCCTACAGGGGTGAGACCCAGTACTTC. It yields the protein CASSEPYRGETQYF.

This clone was found once. The chain links TRBV6-1 to TRBJ1-4; perhaps TRBD1 as D (5 bases). In germline, CDR1 is MNHNS, CDR2 SASEGT. Trimming shortened V by 3 bases and J by 7 bases, and 15 bases separated the two germline ends. This CDR3 region has 15 residues. The CDR3 loop is CASSEEGGGLEKLFF. CDR3 DNA sequence: TGTGCCAGCAGTGAGGAGGGTGGGGGACTTGAAAAACTGTTTTTT.

The chain uses TRBV27 and TRBJ1-6; 7 bases are a match to TRBD1. V shed 7 bases, J shed 7 bases, and the junction held 4 bases outside the gene matches. The CDR3 runs 13 residues. Per germline, CDR1 MNHEY and CDR2 SMNVEV (reference sequence). The CDR3 bases are TGTGCCAGCAACCGGGACAGAAATTCACCCCTCCACTTT. It encodes CASNRDRNSPLHF.

To note about this clone: Other DNA sequences within the sample encode an identical CDR3. The gene calls are TRBV27 and TRBJ1-1; D is unclear. CDR3 length: 13 residues. V was trimmed by 3 bases and J by 1 base, leaving 6 bases between them. CDR1 and CDR2 from the germline V gene are MNHEY and SMNVEV (reference sequence). The CDR3 region is CASSLARNTEAFF. The CDR3 DNA follows: TGTGCCAGCAGTTTGGCCAGGAACACTGAAGCTTTCTTT.

The gene calls are TRBV2 and TRBJ1-5; tentative D call: TRBD1 (6 bases). The V end lost 5 bases, the J end lost 5 bases, and 10 bases lay between the germline ends. Germline V CDR1 and CDR2: SNHLY, FYNNEI. CDR3 length: 13 residues. The CDR3 loop reads CASSNNRDQPQHF. The DNA of the CDR3 is TGTGCCAGCAGTAATAACAGGGATCAGCCCCAGCATTTT.

The V call is TRBV6-5, the J call TRBJ1-6, with 10 bases lining up with TRBD1. CDR3 length equals 14 residues. Germline trimming cut 6 bases from V and 10 bases from J; bases unmatched to any gene: 6. The germline V gene encodes CDR1 MNHEY and CDR2 SVGAGI. This CDR3 reads CASSLTGGGSPLHF. The DNA for the CDR3 is TGTGCCAGCAGCCTGACAGGGGGCGGGTCACCCCTCCACTTT.

The chain couples TRBV25-1 to TRBJ2-5, with 7 bases lining up with TRBD1. The V and J ends lost 5 bases and 5 bases, in that order; junction bases with no gene match: 17. CDR1 and CDR2 from the germline V gene are MGHDK and SYGVNS. This CDR3 spans 17 amino acids. The CDR3 spells CASSPRQGLYQGETQYF. Written as DNA, the CDR3 is TGTGCCAGCAGTCCGAGACAGGGCCTATATCAGGGGGAGACCCAGTACTTC.

The V and J genes are TRBV10-3 and TRBJ1-3; 7 nucleotides align to TRBD1. The CDR3 runs to 14 residues. The germline CDR1 and CDR2 sequences are ENHRY and SYGVKD. The trim removed 8 bases at V and 0 bases at J, leaving 4 bases unmatched. CDR3 nucleotides: TGTGCCATCCACAGGGGCAGCTCTGGAAACACCATATATTTT. This translates into CAIHRGSSGNTIYF.

The gene calls are TRBV9 and TRBJ2-3; TRBD2 matches at 12 bases. Germline V gene sequence: CDR1 SGDLS, CDR2 YYNGEE. The ends lost 0 bases at V and 5 bases at J; junction bases unmatched: 7. CDR3 length: 17 residues. CDR3 sequence reads: CASSVEGTSGRRDTQYF. As DNA, the CDR3 is TGTGCCAGCAGCGTAGAGGGGACTAGCGGGCGTCGAGATACGCAGTATTTT.

The DNA for the CDR3 is TGTGCCAGCATTGATGACACCCGATATGGCTACACCTTC. Residues: CASIDDTRYGYTF. The chain joins TRBV2 to TRBJ1-2; D not certain. The CDR3 extends over 13 amino acids. V lost 7 bases and J lost 5, with 14 bases in between. CDR1 and CDR2 (germline): SNHLY, FYNNEI.

V gene TRBV11-2 combines with J gene TRBJ1-6, with D possibly matching TRBD1 (6 bases). CDR3 length equals 15 residues. V lost 5 bases and J 11 bases, leaving 19 bases between the germline ends. Germline V gene lookup returns CDR1 SGHAT and CDR2 FQNNGV. Here the CDR3 reads CASSPRQAVSPPLHF. CDR3 coding DNA: TGTGCCAGCAGCCCCCGACAGGCCGTTAGTCCACCCCTCCACTTT. The complete variable domain, with remaining parts taken from reference TRBV11-2 and TRBJ1-6, reads EAGVAQSPRYKIIEKRQSVAFWCNPISGHATLYWYQQILGQGPKLLIQFQNNGVVDDSQLPKDRFSAERLKGVDSTLKIQPAKLEDSAVYLCASSPRQAVSPPLHFGNGTRLTVT.

V is TRBV9 and J is TRBJ1-1; D is undetermined. CDR1 is SGDLS and CDR2 is YYNGEE in the germline V gene. CDR3 length: 12 residues. Trimming cost V 5 bases and J 1 base, with 6 bases left between them. The CDR3: CASSSGNTEAFF. As DNA, the CDR3 is TGTGCCAGCAGTTCAGGGAACACTGAAGCTTTCTTT.

The chain joins TRBV18 to TRBJ2-7; TRBD2 matches at 9 bases. V shed 3 bases and J 3 bases; nucleotides not matched to a gene: 18. Germline CDR1 and CDR2: KGHSH and LQKENI. CDR3 length equals 19 residues. The CDR3 reads CASSPSGWREGQSVYEQYF. CDR3 DNA: TGTGCCAGCTCACCGAGTGGTTGGCGGGAGGGCCAATCGGTCTACGAGCAGTACTTC.

As regards this clone: Other nucleotide sequences from this sample produce the same CDR3. The chain carries TRBV18 and TRBJ1-1; 9 positions match TRBD1. Germline values: CDR1 KGHSH, CDR2 LQKENI. The CDR3 contains 14 residues. J was trimmed by 3 bases and V by 3 bases; bases with no gene match: 2. The DNA for the CDR3 is TGTGCCAGCTCACCCCGGACAGGGGACACTGAAGCTTTCTTT. Protein sequence: CASSPRTGDTEAFF.

This chain joins TRBV2 and TRBJ2-1; no clear D. The ends were cut back, 4 bases at V and 6 bases at J, with 7 bases in the middle. The CDR3 sequence is 12 residues long. Germline V gene sequence: CDR1 SNHLY, CDR2 FYNNEI. DNA for the CDR3: TGTGCCAGCAGTGTTATTCCCAATGAGCAGTTCTTC. Amino acids: CASSVIPNEQFF.

The chain recombines TRBV3-1 (or the pseudogene TRBV3-2) with TRBJ2-7; 12 nucleotides align to TRBD2. Germline trimming cut 6 bases from V and 3 bases from J; bases unmatched to any gene: 12. The CDR3 length is 17 residues. Germline V gene lookup returns CDR1 LGHDT and CDR2 YNNKEL (reference sequence). CDR3 nucleotides: TGTGCCAGCAGTCTAGGTCTAGCGGGAGGGAATAACTACGAGCAGTACTTC. Encoded protein: CASSLGLAGGNNYEQYF.

This chain links TRBV5-1 with TRBJ1-4; TRBD1 might be the D (6 bases). Germline CDR1 SGHRS, CDR2 YFSETQ. The CDR3 length is 14 residues. V lost 4 bases, J lost 7 bases, and 14 bases lay in between. CDR3 nucleotides: TGCGCCAGCAGCGCTGACAGGTTCGGTGAAAAACTGTTTTTT. Translating it yields CASSADRFGEKLFF.

The chain combines TRBV10-3 with TRBJ2-2, with 9 bases matching TRBD1. Per the germline V gene, CDR1 is ENHRY and CDR2 is SYGVKD. The CDR3 is made up of 15 amino acids. J lost 6 bases, V lost 10 bases, and 12 bases had no gene match. The CDR3 protein is CATRKQGAGPGELFF. DNA for the CDR3: TGTGCCACCCGCAAACAGGGGGCGGGTCCCGGGGAGCTGTTTTTT.

This chain connects TRBV11-2 to TRBJ2-7, with 7 bases lining up with TRBD1. The germline V gene encodes CDR1 SGHAT and CDR2 FQNNGV. V was clipped by 5 bases and J by 2 bases; unmatched bases: 3. The CDR3 loop spans 13 amino acids. CDR3 nucleotide sequence: TGTGCCAGCAGCCTCACAGGGGCCTACGAGCAGTACTTC. Translation gives CASSLTGAYEQYF.